A single sample is the source of the 27 T cell receptor beta chains below, sequenced in a study of response to subunit inactivated influenza vaccine. Each CDR3 protein gets one entry after TCRdb re-called the RT-PCR reads with MiXCR. Among a few hundred thousand distinct CDR3 sequences listed, about 11% were seen once. Another study also made use of these data, one on T cells expressing NK-cell markers. That study adds: Libraries used 5'RACE template switching adding universal primer site and UMIs.

This specimen consisted of PBMCs from blood, obtained on the day of vaccination. All receptors derive from a man aged 50 or older who received an inactivated influenza vaccine.

In this sample, this clonotype turned up a few times. This chain links TRBV20-1 with TRBJ2-3; unclear D gene. Trimming removed 6 bases at V and 0 bases at J, with 13 bases between. CDR1 and CDR2 (germline): DFQATT, SNEGSKA (reference sequence). There are 14 residues in the CDR3. CDR3 nucleotides: TGCAGTGCGGTGTGGGCGGCTAGCACAGATACGCAGTATTTT. Amino acids: CSAVWAASTDTQYF.

This chain uses TRBV28 with TRBJ2-2; possibly TRBD2 for D (5 bases). Germline V gene data show CDR1 as MDHEN and CDR2 as SYDVKM. The CDR3 consists of 13 residues. V was clipped by 11 bases and J by 3 bases, with 13 bases between them. The CDR3 is CASVATHTGELFF. CDR3 in DNA: TGTGCCTCCGTAGCGACCCACACCGGGGAGCTGTTTTTT.

The chain recombines TRBV12-3 or TRBV12-4 with TRBJ2-7; D unclear. The V end lost 6 bases, the J end lost 4 bases, and 16 bases lay between the germline ends. This CDR3 is built from 14 residues. CDR3 sequence (DNA): TGTGCCAGCAGCTCAAACCACGGCGATTACGAGCAGTACTTC. It translates to CASSSNHGDYEQYF.

This clonotype was seen a few times. The chain has TRBV29-1 and TRBJ2-7, with TRBD2 identical over 8 bases. Germline V gene sequence: CDR1 SQVTM, CDR2 ANQGSEA. The CDR3 is made up of 12 amino acids. The trim removed 6 bases at V and 3 bases at J, leaving 4 bases unmatched. The CDR3 DNA follows: TGCAGCGTAAGAGCGGGAGACTACGAGCAGTACTTC. Residues: CSVRAGDYEQYF.

Only a few counts were recorded for this clonotype. The V call is TRBV28, the J call TRBJ2-1, with D maybe TRBD1 (5 bases). CDR1 MDHEN and CDR2 SYDVKM come from the germline V gene. Trimming shortened V by 3 bases and J by 0 bases, and 15 bases separated the two germline ends. The CDR3 is made up of 17 amino acids. CDR3 DNA: TGTGCCAGCAGTTTCCGACAGTTTTTGAGCTCCTACAATGAGCAGTTCTTC. Translation gives CASSFRQFLSSYNEQFF.

The sample holds many counts of this clonotype. The rearrangement uses TRBV29-1 and TRBJ2-5; D is possibly TRBD1 or TRBD2 (5 bases each). This CDR3 spans 15 amino acids. V dropped 7 bases and J dropped 5 bases, with 23 bases sitting between them. CDR1 and CDR2 (germline): SQVTM, ANQGSEA. The CDR3 reads CSAQPPQGRSETQYF. CDR3 in DNA: TGCAGCGCCCAACCCCCGCAGGGACGGAGTGAGACCCAGTACTTC.

The chain employs TRBV11-2 and TRBJ2-2, with 7 bases fitting TRBD1. CDR3 size: 16 residues. The V and J ends lost 0 bases and 6 bases, in that order; junction bases with no gene match: 7. Germline values: CDR1 SGHAT, CDR2 FQNNGV. The DNA for the CDR3 is TGTGCCAGCAGCTTAGAAATCCACAGGGGACCCGGGGAGCTGTTTTTT. Amino acids: CASSLEIHRGPGELFF.

The gene calls are TRBV10-3 and TRBJ2-3; D is uncertain. Trimming cost V 5 bases and J 3 bases, with 3 bases left between them. The CDR3 extends over 11 amino acids. Germline V gene lookup returns CDR1 ENHRY and CDR2 SYGVKD. The CDR3 nucleotides read TGTGCCATCAGTAGGACAGATACGCAGTATTTT. Translating it yields CAISRTDTQYF.

The chain couples TRBV6-1 to TRBJ1-2; 7 bases align to TRBD1. The CDR3 runs 16 residues. The V segment lost 7 bases and the J segment 0 bases; nucleotides outside the gene matches: 11. Germline CDR1 is MNHNS and CDR2 is SASEGT. CDR3 DNA sequence: TGTGCCAGCACAACAGGGGCACACTCAGCTAACTATGGCTACACCTTC. Translating it yields CASTTGAHSANYGYTF.

This clonotype was seen a few times. The chain combines TRBV6-6 with TRBJ2-2; no reliable D call. The V gene lost 1 base and the J gene lost 6 bases, with 3 bases spanning the gap. Germline CDR1 and CDR2: MNHNY and SVGAGI (reference sequence). The CDR3 is 12 residues long. The CDR3 reads CASSYLAGELFF. CDR3 bases: TGTGCCAGCAGTTACTTGGCCGGGGAGCTGTTTTTT.

This clonotype was counted at least ten times. The rearrangement uses TRBV5-1 and TRBJ2-2, with D possibly called TRBD1 or TRBD2 (5 bases each). V lost 5 bases, J lost 2 bases, and 13 bases lay in between. The CDR3 spans 15 residues. Germline CDR1 SGHRS, CDR2 YFSETQ. The CDR3 sequence is CASRPGGTNTGELFF. The CDR3 nucleotides read TGCGCCAGCAGACCTGGGGGTACCAACACCGGGGAGCTGTTTTTT.

The chain has TRBV28 and TRBJ2-1; D call uncertain. There are 16 residues in the CDR3. CDR1 MDHEN and CDR2 SYDVKM come from the germline V gene. The ends were cut back, 1 base at V and 9 bases at J, with 19 bases in the middle. DNA for the CDR3: TGTGCCAGCAGTTTATCCTCCCCTGGGCGTTTGATTGAGCAGTTCTTC. This gives the protein CASSLSSPGRLIEQFF.

There are a few counts of this clonotype. The chain is built from TRBV7-3 and TRBJ2-1, with TRBD2 matching 8 bases. This CDR3 is 18 amino acids long. V trimming: 6 bases; J trimming: 1 base; junction bases outside the gene matches: 14. The germline V gene encodes CDR1 SGHTA and CDR2 FQGTGA. The CDR3 region is CASSRTGLGFQSYNEQFF. As DNA, the CDR3 is TGTGCCAGCAGTCGAACGGGACTAGGCTTCCAATCCTACAATGAGCAGTTCTTC.

This clonotype was detected only a few times. The rearrangement links TRBV7-2 to TRBJ2-7, with TRBD1 as a possible D gene (7 bases). Trimming left V 5 bases short and J 2 bases short, with 13 bases between. Germline CDR1 SGHTA, CDR2 FQGNSA. This CDR3 has 14 residues. The CDR3: CASSAGQIPYEQYF. The CDR3 coding sequence is TGTGCCAGCAGCGCGGGACAGATACCCTACGAGCAGTACTTC.

In this sample, this clonotype turned up a few times. The gene calls are TRBV5-1 and TRBJ2-2; 8 bases agree with TRBD1. Trimming removed 4 bases from V and 7 bases from J; junction bases left unmatched: 15. The CDR3 runs 17 residues. The germline CDR1 and CDR2 sequences are SGHRS and YFSETQ. CDR3 region: CASSRRTGTRSGGELFF. CDR3 DNA sequence: TGCGCCAGCAGCCGCCGGACAGGGACCCGCAGCGGCGGGGAGCTGTTTTTT.

This clonotype has just a few counts. This sequence joins TRBV10-3 and TRBJ1-3; D is undetermined. The CDR3 totals 14 residues. The V gene lost 10 bases and the J gene lost 4 bases, with 17 bases spanning the gap. Germline CDR1 reads ENHRY; CDR2 reads SYGVKD. Written as DNA, the CDR3 is TGTGCCAACCCCTTTTGGGGAAAAGGAAACACCATATATTTT. This translates into CANPFWGKGNTIYF.

The chain links TRBV4-1 to TRBJ2-2; D is perhaps TRBD2 (6 bases). Trimming took off 8 bases at V and 1 base at J, with 14 bases between the two ends. In germline, CDR1 is MGHRA, CDR2 YSYEKL. The CDR3 totals 15 residues. The CDR3 loop reads CASRRWGENTGELFF. Written as DNA, the CDR3 is TGCGCCAGCCGAAGGTGGGGGGAGAACACCGGGGAGCTGTTTTTT.

This clonotype came up a few times. CDR3 DNA sequence: TGCGCCAGCAGCTTGGAGGGTAGCGGAATTGCGGGAGATACGCAGTATTTT. Translating it yields CASSLEGSGIAGDTQYF. The rearrangement joins TRBV5-1 to TRBJ2-3; D is possibly TRBD2 (6 bases). The CDR3 length is 17 residues. Germline CDR1 and CDR2: SGHRS and YFSETQ. V lost 0 bases to trimming and J lost 5 bases, with 19 bases between them. The full variable domain, completed using reference TRBV5-1 and TRBJ2-3, is KAGVTQTPRYLIKTRGQQVTLSCSPISGHRSVSWYQQTPGQGLQFLFEYFSETQRNKGNFPGRFSGRQFSNSRSEMNVSTLELGDSALYLCASSLEGSGIAGDTQYFGPGTRLTVL.

The J gene is TRBJ1-2, the V gene TRBV28, with D perhaps matching TRBD1 (5 bases). The CDR3 has 12 amino acids. V was cut by 3 bases and J by 8 bases, with 10 bases left in between. Germline V gene lookup returns CDR1 MDHEN and CDR2 SYDVKM. CDR3 residues: CASSLIWGGYTF. CDR3 in DNA: TGTGCCAGCAGTTTGATCTGGGGGGGCTACACCTTC.

This clonotype was seen at least ten times. The rearrangement links TRBV6-5 to TRBJ1-1; no firm D call. The CDR3 covers 16 residues. Germline loops: CDR1 MNHEY, CDR2 SVGAGI. V was trimmed by 2 bases and J by 5 bases, leaving 18 bases between them. The CDR3 DNA reads as TGTGCCAGCAGTTACGGTGGGGAGCTTACGGGAACTGAAGCTTTCTTT. It yields the protein CASSYGGELTGTEAFF.

This clonotype was observed a few times. The chain links TRBV6-2 or TRBV6-3 to TRBJ1-4; D is unresolved. Deletions cut 0 bases from V and 7 bases from J, with 12 bases between. CDR1 is MNHEY, CDR2 SVGEGT, per germline. The CDR3 covers 15 residues. The CDR3 loop is CASSYSRSSTEKLFF. CDR3 nucleotide sequence: TGTGCCAGCAGTTACTCCCGTTCCTCGACTGAAAAACTGTTTTTT.

V gene TRBV10-3 combines with J gene TRBJ2-1; 8 nucleotides line up with TRBD2. Germline V gives CDR1 ENHRY, CDR2 SYGVKD. V lost 6 bases and J lost 8; bases outside the gene matches: 15. The CDR3 totals 16 residues. CDR3 in amino acids: CAIRGLGGGGSDEQFF. CDR3 sequence (DNA): TGTGCCATCAGGGGACTAGGGGGAGGAGGTAGCGATGAGCAGTTCTTC.

The sample holds a few counts of this clonotype. The chain employs TRBV5-1 and TRBJ2-3; 7 nucleotides agree with TRBD2. CDR1 is SGHRS, CDR2 YFSETQ, per germline. V lost 5 bases, J lost 2 bases, and 8 bases stayed unmatched. CDR3 length equals 15 residues. The CDR3 nucleotides read TGCGCCAGCAGGGTCTCTAGCGGACTCACAGATACGCAGTATTTT. This translates into CASRVSSGLTDTQYF.

The table lists this clonotype with a few counts. The chain recombines TRBV10-2 with TRBJ2-7; possible D gene TRBD2, 5 bases. The CDR3 is 13 amino acids. Trimming took 6 bases from V and 5 from J, leaving 14 bases between them. Per germline, CDR1 WSHSY and CDR2 SAAADI. DNA for the CDR3: TGCGCCAGCAGCATAGTGGAGGTCCACGAGCAGTACTTC. Its translation is CASSIVEVHEQYF.

This clonotype occurred a few times. The CDR3 nucleotides are TGTGCCAGCAGCGTAGGGACCCAGAGGGAGACCCAGTACTTC. Translating gives CASSVGTQRETQYF. The gene calls are TRBV9 and TRBJ2-5; D is undetermined. CDR3 length: 14 amino acids. The V end lost 0 bases, the J end lost 5 bases, and 11 bases lay between the germline ends. In germline, CDR1 is SGDLS, CDR2 YYNGEE.

This clonotype has just a few counts. The rearrangement uses TRBV5-1 and TRBJ2-3; D gene ambiguous. V gave up 6 bases and J gave up 3 bases, with 11 bases separating them. This CDR3 comprises 13 residues. Germline V lookup: CDR1 SGHRS, CDR2 YFSETQ. The CDR3 nucleotides are TGCGCCAGCATGGGGTTTGTTACAGATACGCAGTATTTT. This codes for CASMGFVTDTQYF.

CDR3 residues: CASRHISGETQYF. CDR3 DNA sequence: TGTGCCAGCAGACACATATCGGGAGAGACCCAGTACTTC. The chain joins TRBV4-2 to TRBJ2-5; no firm D call. The V end lost 6 bases, the J end lost 4 bases, and 12 bases lay between the germline ends. The CDR3 is 13 residues long. From germline, CDR1 is LGHNA and CDR2 YNFKEQ.